A single sample is the source of the 14 T cell receptor beta chains below, sequenced in a study of shared clonotypes between healthy human individuals. Sequencing used immunoSEQ multiplex PCR; TCRdb keeps in-frame clones, though not all of them. The sample lists roughly 640,000 clones, 74% occurring once. The sample taken for sequencing was memory CD4+ T cells sorted from blood. Subset described: CD45RA-negative fraction. All receptors come from a woman under 40 in good health.

The chain has TRBV30 and TRBJ1-1, with no clear D. The germline V and J ends were trimmed by 4 bases and 11 bases, with 14 bases remaining between them. CDR1 is GTSNPN, CDR2 SVGIG, per germline (reference sequence). The CDR3 is 11 amino acids. CDR3: CAWTQGIRAFF. The CDR3 bases are TGTGCCTGGACCCAAGGCATTCGGGCTTTCTTT.

This clone has only a few counts. The chain is built from TRBV28 and TRBJ1-1; D might be TRBD1 (6 bases). The CDR3 runs 11 residues. In germline, CDR1 is MDHEN, CDR2 SYDVKM. V was pared by 5 bases and J by 11 bases, with 12 bases between. The CDR3 nucleotides are TGTGCCAGCAGTCGGGGGCTAGGGGCTTTCTTT. This codes for CASSRGLGAFF. Full variable domain (remainder filled in from reference TRBV28 and TRBJ1-1): DVKVTQSSRYLVKRTGEKVFLECVQDMDHENMFWYRQDPGLGLRLIYFSYDVKMKEKGDIPEGYSVSREKKERFSLILESASTNQTSMYLCASSRGLGAFFGQGTRLTVV.

This chain connects TRBV19 to TRBJ2-1, with D perhaps assigned TRBD1 or TRBD2 (6 bases each). The CDR3 totals 18 residues. V lost 5 bases to trimming and J lost 8 bases, with 28 bases between them. Germline CDR1 and CDR2: LNHDA and SQIVND (reference sequence). The CDR3 sequence: CASSLINGLGRGTHEQFF. CDR3 nucleotides: TGTGCCAGTAGTCTCATAAACGGACTCGGGCGCGGGACACATGAGCAGTTCTTC.

The gene calls are TRBV29-1 and TRBJ2-2; TRBD1 matches 8 bases. Germline loops: CDR1 SQVTM, CDR2 ANQGSEA. This CDR3 has 15 amino acids. V was pared by 7 bases and J by 7 bases, with 14 bases of the junction left unmatched. CDR3 nucleotide sequence: TGCAGCGGCGGCTCCGGGACAGGTGATCTCGGGGAGCTGTTTTTT. This encodes CSGGSGTGDLGELFF.

J is TRBJ1-2 and V is TRBV4-1, with D unclear. Germline CDR1 MGHRA, CDR2 YSYEKL. The V and J ends lost 3 bases and 2 bases respectively, with 13 bases between them. The CDR3 is 15 amino acids. The CDR3 DNA is TGCGCCAGCAGCCATCTATCTGGCAAGAACTATGGCTACACCTTC. This translates into CASSHLSGKNYGYTF.

The chain is built from TRBV27 and TRBJ2-1; D gene uncertain. Germline lookup yields CDR1 MNHEY and CDR2 SMNVEV (reference sequence). The length of the CDR3 is 12 residues. V was shortened by 6 bases and J by 2 bases, with 5 bases between the two germline ends. The DNA of the CDR3 is TGTGCCAGCAGGGATCCCTACAATGAGCAGTTCTTC. Translating it yields CASRDPYNEQFF.

This chain links TRBV25-1 with TRBJ2-5, with TRBD2 identical over 7 bases. The CDR3 covers 18 residues. J gave up 2 bases and V 4 bases, and 16 bases lay outside the gene matches. From germline, CDR1 is MGHDK and CDR2 SYGVNS. CDR3 loop: CASSVQPGLTNKQETQYF. CDR3 coding DNA: TGTGCCAGCAGTGTACAACCGGGACTAACGAATAAACAAGAGACCCAGTACTTC.

This clone has just one count. The chain combines TRBV10-3 with TRBJ1-2; D is unclear. CDR3 length equals 12 residues. Trimming stripped 3 bases from V and 4 bases from J, with 6 bases between. Germline lookup yields CDR1 ENHRY and CDR2 SYGVKD. CDR3 sequence reads: CAISESFYGYTF. The CDR3 DNA reads TGTGCCATCAGTGAAAGTTTCTATGGCTACACCTTC.

The chain combines TRBV5-1 with TRBJ2-1; a weak D match, TRBD1 (5 bases). V lost 4 bases and J lost 5, with 13 bases in between. Germline V gene sequence: CDR1 SGHRS, CDR2 YFSETQ. This CDR3 region has 14 residues. The CDR3 sequence: CASSLTDRNNEQFF. The CDR3 nucleotides read TGCGCCAGCAGCCTTACCGACAGAAACAATGAGCAGTTCTTC.

This chain uses TRBV6-1 with TRBJ2-7, with 8 bases aligning to TRBD2. The ends lost 1 base at V and 1 base at J; junction bases unmatched: 3. The germline gives CDR1 MNHNS, CDR2 SASEGT. The CDR3 has 15 amino acids. CDR3 in DNA: TGTGCCAGCAGTGAAGTAGTAGCGGGATCCTACGAGCAGTACTTC. Its translation: CASSEVVAGSYEQYF.

This chain links TRBV5-1 with TRBJ2-7; 7 bases map to TRBD1. V shed 4 bases and J 7 bases; nucleotides not matched to a gene: 17. This CDR3 is built from 16 residues. Germline V lookup: CDR1 SGHRS, CDR2 YFSETQ. The CDR3 sequence: CASSVGDSLSAEEQYF. CDR3 DNA: TGCGCCAGCAGCGTGGGGGACAGTCTCTCAGCTGAGGAGCAGTACTTC.

This chain joins TRBV7-7 and TRBJ2-7, with D perhaps given as TRBD1 or TRBD2 (5 bases each). This CDR3 has 13 residues. Trimming removed 5 bases at V and 6 bases at J, with 14 bases between. Germline V gene lookup returns CDR1 SSHAT and CDR2 FNYEAQ (reference sequence). The CDR3 sequence is CASSEGPGREQYF. CDR3 bases: TGTGCCAGCAGCGAGGGACCGGGGCGCGAGCAGTACTTC.

Comments on this clone: Other DNA sequences within the sample encode an identical CDR3. This chain joins TRBV2 and TRBJ2-5; no clear D gene. The CDR3 extends over 12 amino acids. Trimming took 2 bases from V and 4 from J, leaving 5 bases between them. The germline CDR1 and CDR2 sequences are SNHLY and FYNNEI. In DNA, the CDR3 is TGTGCCAGCAGTGAACGCAGAGAGACCCAGTACTTC. Encoded protein: CASSERRETQYF.

The chain is built from TRBV5-6 and TRBJ2-1, with 11 bases fitting TRBD2. Losses at the gene ends were 7 bases for V and 0 bases for J; bases not matched to a gene: 12. CDR3 length: 18 residues. The germline V gene has CDR1 SGHDT and CDR2 YYEEEE. CDR3 in DNA: TGTGCCAGCTATACTCTCCCGGGACTAGCGGACTCCTACAATGAGCAGTTCTTC. Its protein is CASYTLPGLADSYNEQFF.